The present T cell receptor beta chain was sequenced within a study of blood T cell repertoires in COVID-19. Study overall: T cells, B-cell-depleted T cells, or PBMCs supplied cDNA or gDNA.

V lost 0 bases and J lost 2, with 10 bases in between. From germline, CDR1 is MGHRA and CDR2 YSYEKL. This CDR3 has 15 amino acids. Authors' data handling: Using reference gene primer amplification, nucleated cell counts were estimated. Assay used: immunoSEQ multiplex PCR; TCRdb lists only in-frame clones, some missing. V and J calls and clone size are given by that table; D and trimming were obtained from the DNA. Of under 550,000 clones in the sample, 85% to 90% were seen once. This clone was observed a few times. The sequenced sample consisted of peripheral blood. The V call is TRBV4-1, the J call TRBJ1-2; no clear D gene. This TCR was sampled from a young man with COVID-19, enrolled during active disease. As DNA, the CDR3 is TGCGCCAGCAGCCAAGATCAGGCGCAGAACTATGGCTACACCTTC. This translates into CASSQDQAQNYGYTF.